This T cell receptor beta chain appears in the sequencing data of a study of somatic mutations in T cells in chronic GVHD (dated by TCRdb to about 2020). Isolated genomic DNA was used for TCRbeta deep sequencing. The immunoSEQ assay, provided as a commercial service, was used for TCRbeta CDR3 sequencing and initial data processing. Per the source publication's procedure: Reads were demultiplexed, adapter and primer sequences removed, similar clones merged by frequency-ratio clustering, and V, D, J genes annotated with IMGT. TCRdb limited this immuneACCESS table to in-frame rearrangements with V and J called. A share of clones is missing; checked studies link under half to unresolved V genes, and the rest is unexplained. That table is the source of V, J and clone size, and D and trimming were worked out from the DNA. Across this sample there are 13,000 to 15,000 clones, with roughly 80% seen only once. The ten largest clones add up to about 32% of the sample.

This clone was counted a few times. It has no known antigen specificity. The sample holds no much larger clone one base away, and base qualities are not on file. The CDR3 has 15 amino acids, counting the end cysteine and phenylalanine. Left in the record is the CDR3 DNA by itself, 45 bases read in frame from the first base. In the germline V gene, CDR1 corresponds to LGHNA and CDR2 to YNFKEQ. V sheds 1 base and J sheds 6 bases, leaving 15 bases between their ends. Sorting staining used anti-CD3, anti-CD4, anti-CD8 and a Vbeta20 antibody from the IOTest Beta Mark kit on a FACSAria III, with purity above 99%. Mononuclear cells were isolated by Ficoll-Paque PLUS density gradient centrifugation from peripheral blood that had been collected in sodium heparin tubes. Before TCRbeta deep sequencing, the CD4+ Vbeta20+, CD4+ Vbeta20-, and CD8+ T cell fractions were FACS-sorted.

Sample: Vbeta20-negative CD4+ T cells from blood. The cell subset or site label here, explained by the study, means: CD4+ T cells sorted as TCR Vbeta20 negative by flow cytometry. This receptor was identified in a male patient aged 50 or older with chronic graft-versus-host disease. Some T cells may originate with the graft donor following a transplant. Rearrangement joined TRBV4-2 to TRBJ1-2; the D gene is perhaps TRBD1, on 5 matching bases. The DNA sequence is given as TGTGCCAGCAGCCAAGCGACAGCGCGGGGGAATGGCTACACCTTC. Its product reads: CASSQATARGNGYTF.